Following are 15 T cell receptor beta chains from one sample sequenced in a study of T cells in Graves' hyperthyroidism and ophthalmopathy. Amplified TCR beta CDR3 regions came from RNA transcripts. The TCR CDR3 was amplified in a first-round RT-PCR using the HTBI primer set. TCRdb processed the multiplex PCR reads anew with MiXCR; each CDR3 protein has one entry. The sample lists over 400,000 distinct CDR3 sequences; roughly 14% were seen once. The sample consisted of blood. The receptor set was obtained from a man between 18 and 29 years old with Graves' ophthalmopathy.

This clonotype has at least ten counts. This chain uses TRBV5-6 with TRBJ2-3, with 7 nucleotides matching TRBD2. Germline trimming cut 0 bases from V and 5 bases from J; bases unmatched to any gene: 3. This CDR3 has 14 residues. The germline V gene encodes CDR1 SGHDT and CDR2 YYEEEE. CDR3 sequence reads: CASSLALAEDTQYF. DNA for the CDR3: TGTGCCAGCAGCTTGGCCCTAGCGGAAGATACGCAGTATTTT.

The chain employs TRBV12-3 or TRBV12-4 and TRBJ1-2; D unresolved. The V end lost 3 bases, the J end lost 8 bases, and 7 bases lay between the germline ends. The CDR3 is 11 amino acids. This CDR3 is CASSFREGYTF. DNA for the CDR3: TGTGCCAGCAGTTTCCGGGAGGGCTACACCTTC.

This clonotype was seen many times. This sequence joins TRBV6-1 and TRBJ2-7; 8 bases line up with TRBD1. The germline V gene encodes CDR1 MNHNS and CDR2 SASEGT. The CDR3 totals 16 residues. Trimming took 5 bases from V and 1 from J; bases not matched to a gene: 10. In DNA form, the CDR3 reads TGTGCCAGCAGTTGGAGGGGTTGGGACAGGTCCTACGAGCAGTACTTC. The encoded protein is CASSWRGWDRSYEQYF.

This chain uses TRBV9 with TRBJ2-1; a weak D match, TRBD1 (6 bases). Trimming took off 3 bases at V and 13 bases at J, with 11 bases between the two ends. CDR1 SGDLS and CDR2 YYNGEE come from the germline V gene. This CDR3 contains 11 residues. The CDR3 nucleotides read TGTGCCAGCAGCGCACAGGGCCTTCAGTTCTTC. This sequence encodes CASSAQGLQFF.

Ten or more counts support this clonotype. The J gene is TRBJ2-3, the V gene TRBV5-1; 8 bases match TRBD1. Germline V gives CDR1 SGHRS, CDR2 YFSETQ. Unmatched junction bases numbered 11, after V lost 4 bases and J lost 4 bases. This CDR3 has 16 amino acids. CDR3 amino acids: CASSPPSGQVADTQYF. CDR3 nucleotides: TGCGCCAGCAGCCCACCGTCGGGACAGGTAGCAGATACGCAGTATTTT.

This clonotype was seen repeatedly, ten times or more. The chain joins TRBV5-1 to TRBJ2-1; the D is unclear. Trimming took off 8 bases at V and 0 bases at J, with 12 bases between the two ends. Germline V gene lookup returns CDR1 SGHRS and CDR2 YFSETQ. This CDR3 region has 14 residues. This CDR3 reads CASRSLPSYNEQFF. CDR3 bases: TGCGCCAGTCGCAGTCTTCCCTCCTACAATGAGCAGTTCTTC.

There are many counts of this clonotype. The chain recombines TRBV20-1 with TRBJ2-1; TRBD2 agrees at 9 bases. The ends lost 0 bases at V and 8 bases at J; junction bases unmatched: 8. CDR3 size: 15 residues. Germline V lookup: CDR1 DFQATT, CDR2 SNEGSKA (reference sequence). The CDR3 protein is CSARDLGGRAYEQFF. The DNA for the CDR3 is TGCAGTGCTAGAGATCTGGGCGGGAGGGCCTATGAGCAGTTCTTC.

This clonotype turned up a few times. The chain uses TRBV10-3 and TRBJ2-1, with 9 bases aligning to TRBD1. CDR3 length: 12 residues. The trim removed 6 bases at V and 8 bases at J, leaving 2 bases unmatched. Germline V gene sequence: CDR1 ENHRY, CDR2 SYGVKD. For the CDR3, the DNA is TGTGCCATCAGGGGACAGGGAGATGAGCAGTTCTTC. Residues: CAIRGQGDEQFF.

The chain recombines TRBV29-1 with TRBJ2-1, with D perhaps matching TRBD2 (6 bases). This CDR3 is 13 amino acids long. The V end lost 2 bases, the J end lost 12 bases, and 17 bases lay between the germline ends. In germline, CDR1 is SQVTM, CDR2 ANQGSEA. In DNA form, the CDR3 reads TGCAGCGTTGAATCGACGCCGGGACTTCGGCAGTTCTTC. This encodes CSVESTPGLRQFF.

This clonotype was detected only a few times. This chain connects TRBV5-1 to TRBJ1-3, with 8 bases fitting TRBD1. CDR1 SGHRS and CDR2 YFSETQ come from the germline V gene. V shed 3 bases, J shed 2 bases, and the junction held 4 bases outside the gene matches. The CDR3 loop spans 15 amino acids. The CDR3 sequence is CASSWSDRAGNTIYF. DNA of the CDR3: TGCGCCAGCAGCTGGTCGGACAGGGCTGGAAACACCATATATTTT.

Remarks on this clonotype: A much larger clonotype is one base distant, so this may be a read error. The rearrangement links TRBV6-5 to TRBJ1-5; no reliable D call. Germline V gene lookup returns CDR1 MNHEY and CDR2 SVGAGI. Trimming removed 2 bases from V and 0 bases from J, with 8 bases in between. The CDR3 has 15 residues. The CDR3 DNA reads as TGTGCCAGCAGTTACCCGAGGAATAGCAATCAGCCCCAGCATTTT. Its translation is CASSYPRNSNQPQHF.

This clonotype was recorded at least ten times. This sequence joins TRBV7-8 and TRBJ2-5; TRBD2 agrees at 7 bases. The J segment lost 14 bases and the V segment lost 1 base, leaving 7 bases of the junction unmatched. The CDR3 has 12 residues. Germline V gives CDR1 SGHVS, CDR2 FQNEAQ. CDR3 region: CASSLEGRTSYF. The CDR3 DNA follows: TGTGCCAGCAGCTTAGAAGGGCGGACTAGTTACTTC.

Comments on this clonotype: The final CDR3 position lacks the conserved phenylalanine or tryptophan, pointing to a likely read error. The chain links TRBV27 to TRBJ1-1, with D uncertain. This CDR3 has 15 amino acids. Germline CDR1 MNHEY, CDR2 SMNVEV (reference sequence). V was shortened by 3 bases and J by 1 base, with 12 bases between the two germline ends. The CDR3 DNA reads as TGTGCCAGCAGTTTCCTGCCGGGAACGAACACTGAAGCTTTCCTT. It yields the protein CASSFLPGTNTEAFL.

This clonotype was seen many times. In DNA form, the CDR3 reads TGTGCCAGCAGCCAAGACGGCCAGCCCCAGCATTTT. It specifies CASSQDGQPQHF. The rearrangement links TRBV3-1 to TRBJ1-5; D gene ambiguous. Germline loops: CDR1 LGHDT, CDR2 YNNKEL (reference sequence). Trimming took 0 bases from V and 7 from J, leaving 4 bases between them. The CDR3 is 12 amino acids.

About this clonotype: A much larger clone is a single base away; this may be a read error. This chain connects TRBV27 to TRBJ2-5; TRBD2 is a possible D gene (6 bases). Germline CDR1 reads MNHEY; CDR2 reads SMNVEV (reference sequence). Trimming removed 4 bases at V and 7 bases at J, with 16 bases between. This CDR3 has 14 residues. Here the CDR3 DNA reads TGTGCCAGCAGTTACGGTGGGGGGTCGGGGACCCAGTACTTC. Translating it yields CASSYGGGSGTQYF.